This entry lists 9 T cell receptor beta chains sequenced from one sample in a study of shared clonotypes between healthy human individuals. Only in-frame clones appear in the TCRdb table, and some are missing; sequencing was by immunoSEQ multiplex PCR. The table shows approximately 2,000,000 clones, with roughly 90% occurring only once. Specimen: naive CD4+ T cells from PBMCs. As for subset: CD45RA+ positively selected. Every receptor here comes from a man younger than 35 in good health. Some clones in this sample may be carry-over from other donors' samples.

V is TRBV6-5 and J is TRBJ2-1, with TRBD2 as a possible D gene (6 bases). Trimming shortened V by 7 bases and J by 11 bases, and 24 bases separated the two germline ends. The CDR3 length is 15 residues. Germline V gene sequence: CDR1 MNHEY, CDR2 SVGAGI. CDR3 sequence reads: CASTSTHPTGGKQFF. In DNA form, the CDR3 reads TGTGCCAGCACTTCGACGCATCCGACTGGCGGGAAGCAGTTCTTC.

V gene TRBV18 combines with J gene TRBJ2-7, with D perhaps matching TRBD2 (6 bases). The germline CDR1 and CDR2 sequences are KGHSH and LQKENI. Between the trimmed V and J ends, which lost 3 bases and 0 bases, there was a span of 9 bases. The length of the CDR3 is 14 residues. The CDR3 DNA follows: TGTGCCAGCTCACCCACTAGCCGCTCCTACGAGCAGTACTTC. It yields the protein CASSPTSRSYEQYF.

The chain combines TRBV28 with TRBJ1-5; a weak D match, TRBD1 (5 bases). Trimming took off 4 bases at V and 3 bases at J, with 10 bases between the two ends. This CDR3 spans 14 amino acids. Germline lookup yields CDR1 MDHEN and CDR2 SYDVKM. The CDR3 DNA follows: TGTGCCAGCAGTTCCGGGACCTACAATCAGCCCCAGCATTTT. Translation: CASSSGTYNQPQHF.

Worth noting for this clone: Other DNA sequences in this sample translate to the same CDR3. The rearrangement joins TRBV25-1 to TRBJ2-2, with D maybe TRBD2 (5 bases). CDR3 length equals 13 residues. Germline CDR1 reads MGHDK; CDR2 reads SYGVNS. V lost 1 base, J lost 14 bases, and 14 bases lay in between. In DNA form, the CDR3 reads TGTGCCAGCAGTGAATCAACTAGGGTGCCCCTGTTTTTT. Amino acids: CASSESTRVPLFF.

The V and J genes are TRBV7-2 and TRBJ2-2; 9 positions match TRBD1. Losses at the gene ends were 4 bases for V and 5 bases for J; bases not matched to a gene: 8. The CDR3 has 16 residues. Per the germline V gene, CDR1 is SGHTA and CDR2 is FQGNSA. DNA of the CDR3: TGTGCCAGCAGCTACACCGGGACAGGGATTACCGGGGAGCTGTTTTTT. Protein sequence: CASSYTGTGITGELFF.

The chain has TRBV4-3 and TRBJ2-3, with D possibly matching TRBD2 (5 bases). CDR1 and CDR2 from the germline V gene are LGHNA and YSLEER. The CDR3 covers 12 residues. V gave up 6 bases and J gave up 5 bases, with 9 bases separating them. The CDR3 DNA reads TGCGCCAGCAGAGGAGGAGGAGATACGCAGTATTTT. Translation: CASRGGGDTQYF.

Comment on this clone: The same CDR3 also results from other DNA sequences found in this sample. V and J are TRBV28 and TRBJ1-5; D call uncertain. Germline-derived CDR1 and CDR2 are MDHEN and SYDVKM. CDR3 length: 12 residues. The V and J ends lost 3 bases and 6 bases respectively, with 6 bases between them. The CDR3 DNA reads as TGTGCCAGCAGTTTGAGGAGTCAGCCCCAGCATTTT. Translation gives CASSLRSQPQHF.

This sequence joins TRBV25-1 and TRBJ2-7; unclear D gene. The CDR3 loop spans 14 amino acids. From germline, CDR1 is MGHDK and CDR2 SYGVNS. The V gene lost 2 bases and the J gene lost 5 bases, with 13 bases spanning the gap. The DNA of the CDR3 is TGTGCCAGCAGTGAAGGCCGGGTCGTAAACGAGCAGTACTTC. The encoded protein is CASSEGRVVNEQYF.

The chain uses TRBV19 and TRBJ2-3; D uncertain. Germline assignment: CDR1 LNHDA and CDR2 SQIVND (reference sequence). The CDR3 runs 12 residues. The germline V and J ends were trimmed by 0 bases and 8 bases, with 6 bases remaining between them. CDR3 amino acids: CASSIDRSTQYF. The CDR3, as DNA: TGTGCCAGTAGTATAGATCGCAGTACGCAGTATTTT.